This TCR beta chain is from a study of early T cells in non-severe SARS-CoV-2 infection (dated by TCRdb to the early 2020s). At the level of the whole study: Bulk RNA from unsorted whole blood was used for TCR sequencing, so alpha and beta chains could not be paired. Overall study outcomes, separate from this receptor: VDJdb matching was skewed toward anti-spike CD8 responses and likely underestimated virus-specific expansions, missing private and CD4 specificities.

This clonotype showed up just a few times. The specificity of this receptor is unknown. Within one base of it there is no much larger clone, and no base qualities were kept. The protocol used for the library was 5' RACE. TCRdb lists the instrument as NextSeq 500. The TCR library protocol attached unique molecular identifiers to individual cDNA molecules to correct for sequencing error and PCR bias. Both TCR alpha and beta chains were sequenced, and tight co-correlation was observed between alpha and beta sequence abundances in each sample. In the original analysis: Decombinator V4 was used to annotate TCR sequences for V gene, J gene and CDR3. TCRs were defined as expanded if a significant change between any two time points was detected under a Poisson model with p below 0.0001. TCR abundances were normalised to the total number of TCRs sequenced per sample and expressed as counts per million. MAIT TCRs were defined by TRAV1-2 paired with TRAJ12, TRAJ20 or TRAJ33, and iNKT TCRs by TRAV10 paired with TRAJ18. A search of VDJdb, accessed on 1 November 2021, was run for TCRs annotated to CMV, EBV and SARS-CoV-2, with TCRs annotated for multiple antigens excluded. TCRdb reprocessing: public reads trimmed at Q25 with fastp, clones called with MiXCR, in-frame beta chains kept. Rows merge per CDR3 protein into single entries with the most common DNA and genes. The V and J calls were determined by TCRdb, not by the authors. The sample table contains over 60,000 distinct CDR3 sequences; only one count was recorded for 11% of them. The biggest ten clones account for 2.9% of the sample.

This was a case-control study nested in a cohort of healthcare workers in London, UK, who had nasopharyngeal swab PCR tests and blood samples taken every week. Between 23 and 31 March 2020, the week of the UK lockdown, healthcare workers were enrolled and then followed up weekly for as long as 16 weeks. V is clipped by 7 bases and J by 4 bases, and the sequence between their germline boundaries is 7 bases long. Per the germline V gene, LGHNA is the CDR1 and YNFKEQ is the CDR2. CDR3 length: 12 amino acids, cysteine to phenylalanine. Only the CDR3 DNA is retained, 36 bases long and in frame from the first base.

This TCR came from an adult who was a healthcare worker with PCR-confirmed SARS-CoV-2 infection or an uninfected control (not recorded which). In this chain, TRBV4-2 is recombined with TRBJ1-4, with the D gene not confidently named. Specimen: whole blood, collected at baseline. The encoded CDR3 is CASTAVNEKLFF. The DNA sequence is TGTGCCAGCACGGCAGTTAATGAAAAACTGTTTTTT.